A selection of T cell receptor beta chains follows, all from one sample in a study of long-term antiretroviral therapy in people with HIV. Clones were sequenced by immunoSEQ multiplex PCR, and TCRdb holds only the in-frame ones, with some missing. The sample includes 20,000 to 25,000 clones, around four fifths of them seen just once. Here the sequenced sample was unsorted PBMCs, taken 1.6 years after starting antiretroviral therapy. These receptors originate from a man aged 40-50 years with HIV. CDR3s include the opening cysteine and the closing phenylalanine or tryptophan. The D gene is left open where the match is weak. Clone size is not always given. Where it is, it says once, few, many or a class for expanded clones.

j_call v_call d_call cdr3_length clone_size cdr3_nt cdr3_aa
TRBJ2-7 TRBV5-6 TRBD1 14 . TGTGCCAGCAGCTTCGGACAGGGGAGGTACGAGCAGTACTTC CASSFGQGRYEQYF
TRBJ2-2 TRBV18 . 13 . TGTGCCAGCTCTCCCTTCACCGTCGGGGAGCTGTTTTTT CASSPFTVGELFF
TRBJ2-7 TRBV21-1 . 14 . TGTGCCAGCAGCAAAGAGAATCACCCCTACGAGCAGTACTTC CASSKENHPYEQYF
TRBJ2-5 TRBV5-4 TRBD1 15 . TGTGCCAGCAGCTTAGGACAGGACAGCCCGGAGACCCAGTACTTC CASSLGQDSPETQYF
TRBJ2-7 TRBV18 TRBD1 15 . TGTGCCAGCTCACCAACGGGACAGGGACCCTACGAGCAGTACTTC CASSPTGQGPYEQYF
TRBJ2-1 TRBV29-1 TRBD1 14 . TGCAGCGGAAGAGGGACAGGGGTATACAATGAGCAGTTCTTC CSGRGTGVYNEQFF
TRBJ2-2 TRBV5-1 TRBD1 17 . TGCGCCAGCAGCCTCACGGCCGGGACAGGGTCCACCGGGGAGCTGTTTTTT CASSLTAGTGSTGELFF
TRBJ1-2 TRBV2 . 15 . TGTGCCAGCAGTTCTTCTAGGGTTGGGAACTATGGCTACACCTTC CASSSSRVGNYGYTF
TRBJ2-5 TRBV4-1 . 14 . TGCGCCAGCAGCCAAGTCGGGGAGTCAGAGACCCAGTACTTC CASSQVGESETQYF
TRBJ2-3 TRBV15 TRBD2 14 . TGTGCCACCAGGCCACTAGCGGGCACAGATACGCAGTATTTT CATRPLAGTDTQYF
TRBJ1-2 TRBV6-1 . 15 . TGTGCCAGCAGTGAAAAGGGCAGCGGTAACTATGGCTACACCTTC CASSEKGSGNYGYTF
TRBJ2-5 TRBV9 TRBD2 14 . TGTGCCAGCAGCCCTCAGGGAGGGCAAGAGACCCAGTACTTC CASSPQGGQETQYF
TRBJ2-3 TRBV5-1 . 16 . TGCGCCAGCAGCTTGGGAGGCGGGCCTAGCACAGATACGCAGTATTTT CASSLGGGPSTDTQYF
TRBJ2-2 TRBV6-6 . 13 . TGTGCCGCCAGGGCTTCGAACACCGGGGAGCTGTTTTTT CAARASNTGELFF
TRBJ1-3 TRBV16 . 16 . TGTGCCAGCAGCCAATCTCTGGTTCGCTCTGGAAACACCATATATTTT CASSQSLVRSGNTIYF
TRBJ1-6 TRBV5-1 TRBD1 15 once TGCGCCAGCAGCTTGGGACAGGGGGGTCATTCACCCCTCCACTTT CASSLGQGGHSPLHF
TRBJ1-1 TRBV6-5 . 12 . TGTGCCAGCAGGACTGTGAACACTGAAGCTTTCTTT CASRTVNTEAFF
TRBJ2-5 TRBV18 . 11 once TGTGCCAGCTCACCAGAAGAGACCCAGTACTTC CASSPEETQYF
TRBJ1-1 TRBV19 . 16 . TGTGCCAGTAGTATAGGGTGGGCAGGCTGGAACACTGAAGCTTTCTTT CASSIGWAGWNTEAFF
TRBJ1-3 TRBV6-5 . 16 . TGTGCCAGCAGTTTGGGCCCTCTCCTCTCTGGAAACACCATATATTTT CASSLGPLLSGNTIYF
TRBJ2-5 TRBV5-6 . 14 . TGTGCCAGCAGCTGGACCGGGCCACAAGAGACCCAGTACTTC CASSWTGPQETQYF
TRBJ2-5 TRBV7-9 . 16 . TGTGCCAGCAGCTTGTCTAGGACACTTTACCAAGAGACCCAGTACTTC CASSLSRTLYQETQYF
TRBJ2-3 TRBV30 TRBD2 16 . TGTGCCTGGACGAGCGGAGCGGGGGGTCGGGTAGATACGCAGTATTTT CAWTSGAGGRVDTQYF
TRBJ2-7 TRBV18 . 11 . TGTGCCAGCTCGGCGGGTTACGAGCAGTACTTC CASSAGYEQYF
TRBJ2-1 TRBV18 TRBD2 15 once TGTGCCAGCTCACCACAAGGGACTAGCGACAATGAGCAGTTCTTC CASSPQGTSDNEQFF
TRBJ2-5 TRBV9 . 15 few TGTGCCAGCAGCGTATCGGGCAGTTACCAAGAGACCCAGTACTTC CASSVSGSYQETQYF
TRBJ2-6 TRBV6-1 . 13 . TGTGCCAGCAGCTCCCCTGGGGCCAACGTCCTGACTTTC CASSSPGANVLTF
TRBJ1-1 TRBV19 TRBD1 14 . TGTGCCAGTAGTGTAGGGGGCAGTGGCACTGAAGCTTTCTTT CASSVGGSGTEAFF